One T cell receptor (beta chain) is described in this entry. The sample belongs to a study of blood T cell repertoires in COVID-19. Study information: Material from acute and convalescent COVID-19 was sourced from the United States, Italy and Spain. Nucleic acid was either cDNA or gDNA, and it came from T cells, B-cell-depleted T cells, or PBMCs.

As handled by the study authors: Counts of nucleated cells, estimated from reference gene primer amplification, were obtained. Sequencing used immunoSEQ multiplex PCR; TCRdb keeps in-frame clones, though not all of them. The D gene and trimming were derived from the DNA, and the V and J assignments and clone size from that table. The sample comprises about 160,000 clones, approximately 80% of which are singletons, and 22% rests with the top ten. The length of the CDR3 is 15 residues. The V and J ends lost 8 bases and 1 base, in that order; junction bases with no gene match: 8. Germline CDR1 and CDR2: MNHEY and SVGAGI.

This clonotype was sampled from a woman older than 75 with acute or convalescent COVID-19. The rearrangement uses TRBV6-5 and TRBJ2-7; 10 bases match TRBD2. Sequenced input: peripheral blood. This CDR3 is CASGRGTSASYEQYF. CDR3 coding DNA: TGTGCCAGCGGTCGGGGGACTAGCGCTTCCTACGAGCAGTACTTC.